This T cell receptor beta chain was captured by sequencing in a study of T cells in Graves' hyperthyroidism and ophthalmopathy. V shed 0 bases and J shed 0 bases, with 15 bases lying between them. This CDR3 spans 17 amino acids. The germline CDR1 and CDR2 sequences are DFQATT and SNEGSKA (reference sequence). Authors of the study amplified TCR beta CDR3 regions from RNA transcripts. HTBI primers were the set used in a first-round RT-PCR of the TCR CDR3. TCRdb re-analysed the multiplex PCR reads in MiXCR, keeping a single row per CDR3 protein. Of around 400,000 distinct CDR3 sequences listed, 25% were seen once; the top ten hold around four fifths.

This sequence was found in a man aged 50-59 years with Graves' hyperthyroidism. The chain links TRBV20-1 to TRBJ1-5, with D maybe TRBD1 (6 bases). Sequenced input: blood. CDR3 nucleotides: TGCAGTGCTAGAGATCCGGGGGCGGGGAATAGCAATCAGCCCCAGCATTTT. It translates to CSARDPGAGNSNQPQHF.